Below, one TCR beta chain is given with its context. TCRdb's table, derived via immunoSEQ multiplex PCR, lists solely in-frame clones and lacks some. There are about 150,000 clones in the sample; 87% occur only once, and 8.5% to 9.5% lies in the top ten. Unmatched junction bases numbered 4, after V lost 5 bases and J lost 4 bases. The CDR3 is 14 amino acids. Per germline, CDR1 MNHEY and CDR2 SMNVEV (reference sequence). The data originate from a study of blood T cell repertoires in COVID-19. The rearrangement uses TRBV27 and TRBJ2-7, with 11 bases fitting TRBD1. The receptor was derived from a woman in her fifties or sixties with active or convalescent COVID-19. The sample consisted of peripheral blood. The CDR3 bases are TGTGCCAGCAGTAAGGGACAGGGGGTATACGAGCAGTACTTC. Protein: CASSKGQGVYEQYF.